The 32 T cell receptor beta chains below come from one sample, sequenced in a study of blood T cell repertoires in COVID-19. Here immunoSEQ multiplex PCR was the method, and the copy in TCRdb shows in-frame clones only, minus some. Of a few hundred thousand clones listed, 87% are singletons. Sequencing was done on a sample of PBMCs or T cells enriched from blood (not recorded which). The receptors stem from a man aged 25-45 years in a cohort exposed to, infected with or recovered from COVID-19 (not recorded which).

This chain links TRBV10-2 with TRBJ2-7; 9 bases fit TRBD2. The J segment lost 2 bases and the V segment lost 3 bases, leaving 5 bases of the junction unmatched. The CDR3 has 15 residues. Germline values: CDR1 WSHSY, CDR2 SAAADI. The CDR3 bases are TGCGCCAGCAGTGATATAGCGGGAGTAACCTACGAGCAGTACTTC. Its translation: CASSDIAGVTYEQYF.

This chain links TRBV5-1 with TRBJ1-1, with TRBD1 identical over 7 bases. Germline loops: CDR1 SGHRS, CDR2 YFSETQ. The CDR3 runs 15 residues. The V gene end was trimmed by 4 bases and the J gene end by 3 bases; junction bases not matched to a gene: 9. In DNA form, the CDR3 reads TGCGCCAGCAGCCCGAGAACAGGGGAGGACACTGAAGCTTTCTTT. Its translation: CASSPRTGEDTEAFF.

The V and J genes are TRBV27 and TRBJ1-3; TRBD1 agrees at 8 bases. The germline CDR1 and CDR2 sequences are MNHEY and SMNVEV (reference sequence). The V segment lost 6 bases and the J segment 2 bases; nucleotides outside the gene matches: 12. CDR3 length equals 17 residues. CDR3: CASRLTPTGGTGNTIYF. DNA of the CDR3: TGTGCCAGCAGGCTAACCCCAACAGGGGGTACTGGAAACACCATATATTTT.

This chain joins TRBV4-1 and TRBJ1-4, with D possibly TRBD1 on 6 matching bases. Germline-derived CDR1 and CDR2 are MGHRA and YSYEKL. V gave up 1 base and J gave up 8 bases, with 17 bases separating them. This CDR3 is 16 amino acids long. CDR3 in DNA: TGCGCCAGCAGCCAAGCACTACAGGGCGGGGGGGAAAAACTGTTTTTT. Translated, it gives CASSQALQGGGEKLFF.

The CDR3 DNA is TGTGCCAGCAGCCTACGGGACAGGGCGGCCAAAAACATTCAGTACTTC. Protein sequence: CASSLRDRAAKNIQYF. The chain has TRBV28 and TRBJ2-4; 9 bases are shared with TRBD1. The ends lost 6 bases at V and 1 base at J; junction bases unmatched: 7. This CDR3 comprises 16 residues. Germline V gene sequence: CDR1 MDHEN, CDR2 SYDVKM.

This clone came up a few times. This rearrangement joins TRBV5-4 to TRBJ2-3; TRBD2 agrees at 7 bases. The CDR3 is 16 residues long. Germline V gives CDR1 SGHNT, CDR2 YYREEE (reference sequence). V dropped 4 bases and J dropped 2; count of bases not matched to a gene: 10. CDR3 DNA sequence: TGTGCCAGCAGCATAAGGACTAGTTATCTCACAGATACGCAGTATTTT. This sequence encodes CASSIRTSYLTDTQYF.

This chain connects TRBV7-2 to TRBJ1-5; 7 bases align to TRBD1. CDR3 size: 16 residues. J lost 6 bases, V lost 2 bases, and 10 bases had no gene match. The germline V gene has CDR1 SGHTA and CDR2 FQGNSA. The CDR3 here is CASSLISEGAGQPQHF. The CDR3 nucleotides read TGTGCCAGCAGCTTAATTTCGGAGGGGGCAGGTCAGCCCCAGCATTTT.

This chain uses TRBV6-5 with TRBJ1-2; 8 positions agree with TRBD1. Germline assignment: CDR1 MNHEY and CDR2 SVGAGI. The CDR3 has 15 residues. V lost 6 bases to trimming and J lost 2 bases; unmatched junction nucleotides: 8. The DNA of the CDR3 is TGTGCCAGCAGGGACCGGGACAGGTTGAACTATGGCTACACCTTC. Protein sequence: CASRDRDRLNYGYTF.

This chain connects TRBV3-1 (or the pseudogene TRBV3-2) to TRBJ2-1, with 8 bases matching TRBD2. The V gene end was trimmed by 4 bases and the J gene end by 3 bases; junction bases not matched to a gene: 14. Germline values: CDR1 LGHDT, CDR2 YNNKEL (reference sequence). The CDR3 is 18 residues long. The chain's CDR3 is CASSPHLAGPILYNEQFF. DNA for the CDR3: TGTGCCAGCAGCCCTCATTTAGCGGGACCCATTCTCTACAATGAGCAGTTCTTC.

The rearrangement uses TRBV13 and TRBJ2-2, with a possible D match to TRBD2 (5 bases). V was cut by 5 bases and J by 5 bases, with 18 bases left in between. Germline values: CDR1 PRHDT, CDR2 FYEKMQ (reference sequence). The CDR3 contains 16 residues. In DNA, the CDR3 is TGTGCCAGCAGCCCCGACTTGGTCGGGGTGACCGGGGAGCTGTTTTTT. It is translated as CASSPDLVGVTGELFF.

In this sample, this clone turned up a few times. The chain uses TRBV18 and TRBJ1-5, with no clear D. The germline V and J ends were trimmed by 2 bases and 13 bases, with 18 bases remaining between them. The CDR3 extends over 14 amino acids. CDR1 is KGHSH and CDR2 is LQKENI in the germline V gene. The CDR3 DNA reads TGTGCCAGCTCACCATACCTCGGTCCGAATGCACAGCATTTT. Amino acid sequence: CASSPYLGPNAQHF.

V and J are TRBV7-8 and TRBJ1-1; the match to TRBD1 covers 8 bases. The CDR3 extends over 13 amino acids. V dropped 0 bases and J dropped 11; count of bases not matched to a gene: 5. Germline V gene sequence: CDR1 SGHVS, CDR2 FQNEAQ. This CDR3 reads CASSLADRVRAFF. The CDR3 DNA reads as TGTGCCAGCAGCTTAGCGGACAGGGTTCGGGCTTTCTTT.

The rearrangement links TRBV7-2 to TRBJ1-1; 12 nucleotides align to TRBD1. The junction had 2 bases not matched to a gene; V was cut back by 8 bases and J by 1 base. Germline V CDR1 and CDR2: SGHTA, FQGNSA. The CDR3 has 14 residues. The CDR3 DNA reads as TGTGCCAGCGGGGACAGGGGGCAGAACACTGAAGCTTTCTTT. Translating it yields CASGDRGQNTEAFF.

This clone was seen a single time. The V and J genes are TRBV4-2 and TRBJ2-7; 13 bases match TRBD2. Germline lookup yields CDR1 LGHNA and CDR2 YNFKEQ. This CDR3 comprises 15 residues. The J segment lost 6 bases and the V segment lost 4 bases, leaving 6 bases of the junction unmatched. The CDR3 reads CASSPGWTSGSEQYF. The CDR3 bases are TGTGCCAGCAGCCCCGGTTGGACTAGCGGGAGCGAGCAGTACTTC.

The chain combines TRBV30 with TRBJ2-5; 7 bases map to TRBD1. The germline gives CDR1 GTSNPN, CDR2 SVGIG (reference sequence). This CDR3 has 16 amino acids. Trimming cost V 5 bases and J 2 bases; bases outside gene matches: 14. As DNA, the CDR3 is TGTGCCTGGTCCCCCCATGACAGGGTTCGGCAAGAGACCCAGTACTTC. Translated, it gives CAWSPHDRVRQETQYF. The variable domain in full, with the rest retrieved from reference TRBV30 and TRBJ2-5, is SQTIHQWPATLVQPVGSPLSLECTVEGTSNPNLYWYRQAAGRGLQLLFYSVGIGQISSEVPQNLSASRPQDRQFILSSKKLLLSDSGFYLCAWSPHDRVRQETQYFGPGTRLLVL.

This chain uses TRBV21-1 with TRBJ2-6; the D call of TRBD1 is as the table states it, not checked on the DNA. TRBV21-1 is listed as a pseudogene. This CDR3 is 20 amino acids long. Here the CDR3 reads CASSLQAEPFPFSGANVLTF. The CDR3 nucleotides read TGTGCCAGCAGCCTCCAGGCCGAGCCATTCCCCTTCTCTGGGGCCAACGTCCTGACTTTC.

The V call is TRBV27, the J call TRBJ2-7; 11 bases align to TRBD2. This CDR3 region has 14 residues. V lost 6 bases, J lost 7 bases, and 8 bases stayed unmatched. Germline V gene data show CDR1 as MNHEY and CDR2 as SMNVEV (reference sequence). CDR3 DNA sequence: TGTGCCAGCAGCAATAGCGGGAGGGGTTGGGAGCAGTACTTC. This translates into CASSNSGRGWEQYF.

The chain couples TRBV27 to TRBJ2-7, with 9 bases identical to TRBD2. Per the germline V gene, CDR1 is MNHEY and CDR2 is SMNVEV (reference sequence). There are 14 residues in the CDR3. V was clipped by 10 bases and J by 4 bases; unmatched bases: 11. CDR3 in amino acids: CATGGTSSGYEQYF. The CDR3 DNA follows: TGTGCCACAGGGGGGACTAGCAGTGGGTACGAGCAGTACTTC.

This chain joins TRBV6-5 and TRBJ1-1; weak D call: TRBD1 (6 bases). The V and J ends lost 1 base and 4 bases respectively, with 10 bases between them. Germline loops: CDR1 MNHEY, CDR2 SVGAGI. CDR3 length: 14 amino acids. In DNA form, the CDR3 reads TGTGCCAGCAGTTACTTTTCAGGGGTCACTGAAGCTTTCTTT. Translating it yields CASSYFSGVTEAFF.

The table lists this clone with a few counts. The CDR3 protein is CASGGINPAGNQPQHF. CDR3 nucleotide sequence: TGTGCCAGCGGGGGGATAAATCCCGCCGGCAATCAGCCCCAGCATTTT. The chain combines TRBV2 with TRBJ1-5, with D possibly matching TRBD1 (5 bases). Per the germline V gene, CDR1 is SNHLY and CDR2 is FYNNEI. The CDR3 loop spans 16 amino acids. With 8 bases removed from V and 2 bases from J, the gap between germline ends came to 19 bases.

The chain links TRBV19 to TRBJ2-3; 7 bases are a match to TRBD1. The trim removed 0 bases at V and 2 bases at J, leaving 2 bases unmatched. Germline V gives CDR1 LNHDA, CDR2 SQIVND (reference sequence). The CDR3 has 15 amino acids. DNA of the CDR3: TGTGCCAGTAGTATAGAAGGGACAGCCACAGATACGCAGTATTTT. Protein: CASSIEGTATDTQYF.

As to this clone: This sample includes further DNA sequences coding for the same CDR3. CDR3 coding DNA: TGTGCCACCAGCGGGGGGGGACAGCCCCAGCATTTT. It translates to CATSGGGQPQHF. The V and J genes are TRBV15 and TRBJ1-5, with a weak D call TRBD1 (5 bases). Trimming stripped 5 bases from V and 7 bases from J, with 9 bases between. Germline V gene data show CDR1 as LNHNV and CDR2 as YYDKDF (reference sequence). This CDR3 is 12 amino acids long.

The rearrangement uses TRBV7-3 and TRBJ1-2; the D gene is possibly TRBD1 (6 bases). Per the germline V gene, CDR1 is SGHTA and CDR2 is FQGTGA. Trimming took off 5 bases at V and 4 bases at J, with 11 bases between the two ends. The CDR3 loop spans 13 amino acids. CDR3 nucleotide sequence: TGTGCCAGCAGCCTACAGACAGGCTATGGCTACACCTTC. It encodes CASSLQTGYGYTF.

The genes are TRBV7-9 and TRBJ1-1; 7 bases are a match to TRBD1. V was clipped by 5 bases and J by 0 bases; unmatched bases: 6. The CDR3 sequence is 15 residues long. The germline CDR1 and CDR2 sequences are SEHNR and FQNEAQ (reference sequence). For the CDR3, the DNA is TGTGCCAGCAGCCGAATCACAGGGGTGAACACTGAAGCTTTCTTT. Translation: CASSRITGVNTEAFF.

DNA for the CDR3: TGTGCCAGCAGTCCCCGAGGGTGGGAGGGGGAGCAGTTCTTC. Its translation is CASSPRGWEGEQFF. This chain joins TRBV28 and TRBJ2-1, with 7 bases that match TRBD2. J lost 10 bases, V lost 5 bases, and 11 bases had no gene match. Looked up from germline, CDR1 is MDHEN and CDR2 is SYDVKM. The CDR3 is made up of 14 amino acids.

V and J are TRBV7-9 and TRBJ2-5; 12 bases align to TRBD2. Germline CDR1 SEHNR, CDR2 FQNEAQ (reference sequence). The CDR3 contains 16 residues. The J segment lost 4 bases and the V segment lost 2 bases, leaving 5 bases of the junction unmatched. CDR3 loop: CASSLPLAGGRETQYF. The CDR3 bases are TGTGCCAGCAGCTTACCACTAGCGGGAGGCCGAGAGACCCAGTACTTC.

The chain joins TRBV7-9 to TRBJ2-5, with 12 nucleotides matching TRBD2. CDR3 length: 19 residues. From germline, CDR1 is SEHNR and CDR2 FQNEAQ (reference sequence). V shed 0 bases and J 5 bases; nucleotides not matched to a gene: 13. The CDR3 loop reads CASSLAWLAGGSPLETQYF. The CDR3 nucleotides read TGTGCCAGCAGCTTAGCTTGGCTAGCGGGAGGGTCCCCCTTGGAGACCCAGTACTTC.

The count of this clone is one. The chain has TRBV19 and TRBJ1-5; TRBD1 aligns across 7 bases. Trimming cost V 5 bases and J 4 bases; bases outside gene matches: 2. The CDR3 covers 13 residues. Germline V gives CDR1 LNHDA, CDR2 SQIVND (reference sequence). CDR3 sequence (DNA): TGTGCCAGTAGTCGACAGGGTAATCAGCCCCAGCATTTT. Its translation: CASSRQGNQPQHF. Complete variable domain (other parts from reference TRBV19 and TRBJ1-5): DGGITQSPKYLFRKEGQNVTLSCEQNLNHDAMYWYRQDPGQGLRLIYYSQIVNDFQKGDIAEGYSVSREKKESFPLTVTSAQKNPTAFYLCASSRQGNQPQHFGDGTRLSIL.

The V call is TRBV6-4, the J call TRBJ1-6; D is unresolved. Looked up from germline, CDR1 is MRHNA and CDR2 is SNTAGT. Trimming removed 3 bases at V and 6 bases at J, with 6 bases between. This CDR3 is 13 amino acids long. The CDR3 DNA reads TGTGCCAGCAGTGAGAACAGTAATTCACCCCTCCACTTT. Amino acids: CASSENSNSPLHF.

The rearrangement joins TRBV6-5 to TRBJ1-1; 9 positions match TRBD1. V trimming: 2 bases; J trimming: 5 bases; junction bases outside the gene matches: 9. Germline lookup yields CDR1 MNHEY and CDR2 SVGAGI. The CDR3 extends over 16 amino acids. CDR3 residues: CASSYGTGFRRTEAFF. CDR3 nucleotide sequence: TGTGCCAGCAGTTACGGGACAGGGTTCCGGAGGACTGAAGCTTTCTTT.

For the CDR3, the DNA is TGCGCCAGCAGCTTGTCAGGGGTTGAAACCGGGGAGCTGTTTTTT. This sequence encodes CASSLSGVETGELFF. V usage is TRBV5-1 and J usage is TRBJ2-2, with D perhaps matching TRBD1 (6 bases). CDR1 is SGHRS and CDR2 is YFSETQ in the germline V gene. The CDR3 length is 15 residues. V was cut by 1 base and J by 5 bases, with 12 bases left in between.

The chain employs TRBV5-1 and TRBJ1-2, with TRBD1 matching 7 bases. CDR3 length equals 16 residues. The germline V gene has CDR1 SGHRS and CDR2 YFSETQ. V lost 4 bases, J lost 4 bases, and 13 bases stayed unmatched. The DNA of the CDR3 is TGCGCCAGCAGCGTCCAGACAGGGCGCTTAGCCTATGGCTACACCTTC. Its translation is CASSVQTGRLAYGYTF.